The table lists the clone carrying this T cell receptor (beta chain) with a few counts. Documented treatment: oral pan-JAK inhibitor, 5-10 mg twice daily. This sample was included in a study of CD8+ T cells in alopecia areata. RNA was isolated and reverse transcribed to cDNA, the sequencing template. Method: immunoSEQ multiplex PCR; TCRdb's copy keeps in-frame clones and lacks some. The sample has about 180,000 clones, 40% to 65% seen once. Germline loops: CDR1 MGHRA, CDR2 YSYEKL. This CDR3 spans 17 amino acids. Trimming stripped 0 bases from V and 0 bases from J, with 12 bases between. The sample consisted of CD8+ T cells sorted from blood, taken at week 24, from a patient treated with tofacitinib. The J gene is TRBJ2-1, the V gene TRBV4-1; no definite D call. The sequence was collected from a human donor with alopecia areata. Here the CDR3 DNA reads TGCGCCAGCAGCCAAGATGCGGAGCGCCTCTCCTACAATGAGCAGTTCTTC. Translated: CASSQDAERLSYNEQFF.